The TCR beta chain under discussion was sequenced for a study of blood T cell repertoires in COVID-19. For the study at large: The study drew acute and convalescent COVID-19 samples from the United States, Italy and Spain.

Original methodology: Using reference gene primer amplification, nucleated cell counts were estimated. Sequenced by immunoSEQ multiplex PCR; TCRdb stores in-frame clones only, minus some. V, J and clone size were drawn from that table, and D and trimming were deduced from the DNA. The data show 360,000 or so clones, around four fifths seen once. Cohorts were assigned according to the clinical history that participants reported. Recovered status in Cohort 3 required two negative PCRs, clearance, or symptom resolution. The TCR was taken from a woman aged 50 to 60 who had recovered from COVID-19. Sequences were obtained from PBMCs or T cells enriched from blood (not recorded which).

CDR3: CAKNYPRTDTQYF. DNA of the CDR3: TGTGCCAAAAACTATCCTCGCACAGATACGCAGTATTTT. The chain recombines TRBV5-3 with TRBJ2-3; D remains ambiguous. TRBV5-3 is labeled an ORF, and its function is uncertain. The V and J ends lost 9 bases and 1 base respectively, with 12 bases between them. The CDR3 is 13 residues long.